This T cell receptor (beta chain) emerged from a study of blood T cell repertoires in COVID-19 (dated by TCRdb to about 2020). With respect to the entire study: The collaborator samples originated in the United States, Italy and Spain and spanned the acute and convalescent phases of COVID-19. The prospective study material was composed of cDNA or gDNA derived from T cells, B-cell-depleted T cells, or PBMCs. Deeply sampled blood TCRbeta repertoires from subjects exposed to, actively infected with, or recovered from COVID-19 were included in the dataset. The samples were drawn from the first 160 participants of the ongoing ImmuneRACE study and from more than 1,000 subjects provided by 6 global collaborators. Where HLA class I and class II types were available, the types were taken from metadata supplied by the sample provider, not from assay-based typing. The repertoires were released in a freely available public database meant as a resource for research on the immune response to SARS-CoV-2. The sample metadata nearly always contained a de-identified subject ID, COVID-19 status, age in years and sex. The paper as a whole reports these results and caveats: How much clinical and demographic metadata was included differed by source and by participant, and the metadata was provided uncurated.

This clone has just one count. The specificity of this receptor is unknown. Base qualities are not at hand, and no much larger clone is one base apart. TCRbeta CDR3 regions were amplified from genomic DNA by means of the immunoSEQ Assay, a bias-controlled multiplex PCR. The study's own analysis went as follows. The number of nucleated cells in each sample was estimated from the amplification of reference gene primers within the assay. To quantify the absolute abundance of each unique TCRbeta CDR3 rearrangement, sequence reads were collapsed and filtered. For each sample, productive Simpson clonality was calculated as the square root of Simpson's diversity index across productive rearrangements. TCRdb holds this immuneACCESS table with in-frame rearrangements only. Some clones are missing; in checked studies, unresolved V genes explain under half, and the rest has no known cause. V, J and clone size are taken as reported in that table, and D and trimming were inferred from the DNA itself. The sample table shows about 110,000 clones, and roughly 85% are seen once. Jointly, the top ten make up 13% of the sample.

According to the germline V gene, CDR1 reads SQVTM and CDR2 reads ANQGSEA. There are 14 amino acids in the CDR3, from cysteine to phenylalanine inclusive. The kept DNA is CDR3 alone, 42 bases in frame from the first base. Cut back by 7 bases and 5 bases, the V and J ends lie 19 bases apart. Whole blood was collected in K2EDTA tubes by collaborating institutions according to the institutions' own protocols. For TCRbeta analysis, collaborators shipped samples as frozen whole blood, isolated PBMCs, or DNA extracted from either of those sample types. The source is a human donor in a cohort sampled during active COVID-19. The rearrangement joined TRBV29-1 to TRBJ2-3; matching of 5 bases hints at TRBD1 as the D gene. Sequenced: peripheral blood. The DNA sequence reads TGCAGCGAAGGGCCAGGGCCGTCGGGAGATACGCAGTATTTT. Translated, it reads CSEGPGPSGDTQYF.